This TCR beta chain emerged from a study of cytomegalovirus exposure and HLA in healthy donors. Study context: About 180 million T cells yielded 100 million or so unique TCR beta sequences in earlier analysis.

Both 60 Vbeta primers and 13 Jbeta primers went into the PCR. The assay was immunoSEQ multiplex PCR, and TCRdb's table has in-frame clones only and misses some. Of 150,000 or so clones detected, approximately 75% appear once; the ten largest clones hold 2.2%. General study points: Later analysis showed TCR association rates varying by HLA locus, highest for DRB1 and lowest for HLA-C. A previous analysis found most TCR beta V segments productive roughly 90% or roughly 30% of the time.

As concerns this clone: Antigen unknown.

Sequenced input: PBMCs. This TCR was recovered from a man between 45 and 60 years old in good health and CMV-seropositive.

CDR3 sequence (DNA): TGTGCCAGCAGCTTAGCATACAGCGGGGGGGCGGAGACCCAGTACTTC. Translating gives CASSLAYSGGAETQYF. The chain links TRBV7-2 to TRBJ2-5; 10 nucleotides match TRBD2. This CDR3 comprises 16 residues. Germline V gene sequence: CDR1 SGHTA, CDR2 FQGNSA. The J segment lost 5 bases and the V segment lost 0 bases, leaving 6 bases of the junction unmatched.